These 24 T cell receptor beta chains came from one sample sequenced in a study of CD8+ T cells in alopecia areata. Sequencing templates came from extracted RNA that was reverse transcribed into cDNA. The data were produced by immunoSEQ multiplex PCR, yet TCRdb's version contains in-frame clones alone and is incomplete. The repertoire holds 69,000 or so clones, with roughly 60% as singletons. Material: CD8+ T cells sorted from blood, obtained at week 0. The source is a human donor with alopecia areata.

This clone has just a few counts. This chain joins TRBV27 and TRBJ2-7; possible D gene TRBD1, 6 bases. This CDR3 comprises 14 residues. V was trimmed by 4 bases and J by 3 bases, leaving 13 bases between them. Germline CDR1 reads MNHEY; CDR2 reads SMNVEV (reference sequence). The CDR3 DNA reads TGTGCCAGCAGTTCGTACAGGGAGAGCTACGAGCAGTACTTC. Its translation is CASSSYRESYEQYF.

The rearrangement links TRBV7-9 to TRBJ1-1; no firm D call. Trimming shortened V by 5 bases and J by 1 base, and 20 bases separated the two germline ends. This CDR3 is built from 17 residues. In germline, CDR1 is SEHNR, CDR2 FQNEAQ (reference sequence). DNA of the CDR3: TGTGCCAGCAGCCTCAAATCCGGGAGGCGGTCGAACACTGAAGCTTTCTTT. Residues: CASSLKSGRRSNTEAFF.

This clone showed up just a few times. The rearrangement uses TRBV4-1 and TRBJ1-5; no firm D call. Trimming took off 1 base at V and 2 bases at J, with 9 bases between the two ends. Germline V lookup: CDR1 MGHRA, CDR2 YSYEKL. The CDR3 sequence is 15 residues long. CDR3 in amino acids: CASSQGQEGNQPQHF. In DNA, the CDR3 is TGCGCCAGCAGCCAAGGGCAGGAGGGCAATCAGCCCCAGCATTTT.

This clone was seen a few times. The chain has TRBV28 and TRBJ2-6; a possible D gene is TRBD1 (6 bases). Per the germline V gene, CDR1 is MDHEN and CDR2 is SYDVKM. The CDR3 extends over 17 amino acids. Trimming took 6 bases from V and 0 from J, leaving 15 bases between them. The CDR3 DNA reads as TGTGCCAGCAGCGACGGACAGATGTACTCTGGGGCCAACGTCCTGACTTTC. Amino acid sequence: CASSDGQMYSGANVLTF. The variable domain in full, completed from reference TRBV28 and TRBJ2-6, reads DVKVTQSSRYLVKRTGEKVFLECVQDMDHENMFWYRQDPGLGLRLIYFSYDVKMKEKGDIPEGYSVSREKKERFSLILESASTNQTSMYLCASSDGQMYSGANVLTFGAGSRLTVL.

The chain employs TRBV4-1 and TRBJ1-2; D remains ambiguous. The V end lost 0 bases, the J end lost 1 base, and 9 bases lay between the germline ends. CDR1 and CDR2 (germline): MGHRA, YSYEKL. The CDR3 has 15 amino acids. CDR3 in amino acids: CASSQDPGVNYGYTF. CDR3 coding DNA: TGCGCCAGCAGCCAAGATCCGGGAGTTAACTATGGCTACACCTTC.

The rearrangement links TRBV29-1 to TRBJ1-1, with a weak D call TRBD1 (6 bases). The length of the CDR3 is 13 residues. Looked up from germline, CDR1 is SQVTM and CDR2 is ANQGSEA. V was cut by 6 bases and J by 0 bases, with 11 bases left in between. This CDR3 reads CSVGAHLNTEAFF. As DNA, the CDR3 is TGCAGCGTGGGGGCACATCTGAACACTGAAGCTTTCTTT.

This clone has a handful of counts. The chain couples TRBV29-1 to TRBJ2-7; TRBD1 matches at 7 bases. Per the germline V gene, CDR1 is SQVTM and CDR2 is ANQGSEA. The length of the CDR3 is 14 residues. J lost 4 bases, V lost 1 base, and 7 bases had no gene match. The CDR3 sequence is CSVEVGGRGYEQYF. The CDR3 DNA follows: TGCAGCGTTGAAGTCGGAGGCAGGGGGTACGAGCAGTACTTC.

This clone occurred once. The chain carries TRBV5-1 and TRBJ2-7, with 7 nucleotides matching TRBD2. CDR3 length: 14 amino acids. Trimming cost V 2 bases and J 2 bases; bases outside gene matches: 4. Germline CDR1 and CDR2: SGHRS and YFSETQ. The CDR3 bases are TGCGCCAGCAGCTTCCGCGGGGGAACCTACGAGCAGTACTTC. Residues: CASSFRGGTYEQYF.

J is TRBJ1-2 and V is TRBV29-1, with 7 bases identical to TRBD1. J gave up 0 bases and V 0 bases, and 16 bases lay outside the gene matches. This CDR3 has 19 amino acids. The germline V gene encodes CDR1 SQVTM and CDR2 ANQGSEA. CDR3 amino acids: CSVEDLRGPEGQANYGYTF. The CDR3 bases are TGCAGCGTTGAAGATCTTCGGGGTCCCGAAGGACAGGCTAACTATGGCTACACCTTC. Looking up the rest from reference TRBV29-1 and TRBJ1-2 gives the full variable domain: SAVISQKPSRDICQRGTSLTIQCQVDSQVTMMFWYRQQPGQSLTLIATANQGSEATYESGFVIDKFPISRPNLTFSTLTVSNMSPEDSSIYLCSVEDLRGPEGQANYGYTFGSGTRLTVV.

The chain employs TRBV5-4 and TRBJ2-2, with 10 bases matching TRBD1. Germline V lookup: CDR1 SGHNT, CDR2 YYREEE (reference sequence). V lost 0 bases and J lost 11; bases outside the gene matches: 4. The CDR3 is 14 residues long. CDR3 residues: CASSLEGTGAELFF. DNA for the CDR3: TGTGCCAGCAGCTTGGAGGGGACAGGGGCCGAGCTGTTTTTT. Full variable domain (missing parts from reference TRBV5-4 and TRBJ2-2): ETGVTQSPTHLIKTRGQQVTLRCSSQSGHNTVSWYQQALGQGPQFIFQYYREEENGRGNFPPRFSGLQFPNYSSELNVNALELDDSALYLCASSLEGTGAELFFGEGSRLTVL.

The rearrangement joins TRBV5-1 to TRBJ1-1; 7 bases are shared with TRBD1. Germline V CDR1 and CDR2: SGHRS, YFSETQ. The CDR3 length is 17 residues. J was trimmed by 0 bases and V by 0 bases; bases with no gene match: 8. CDR3 sequence reads: CASSLEARTGLNTEAFF. For the CDR3, the DNA is TGCGCCAGCAGCTTGGAGGCGAGGACAGGATTGAACACTGAAGCTTTCTTT.

The DNA of the CDR3 is TGCAGCGCTGGAAAATTTGGTTACAATGAGCAGTTCTTC. It translates to CSAGKFGYNEQFF. The chain combines TRBV29-1 with TRBJ2-1; unclear D gene. Deletions cut 7 bases from V and 4 bases from J, with 14 bases between. The CDR3 is made up of 13 amino acids. The germline CDR1 and CDR2 sequences are SQVTM and ANQGSEA.

This clone was recorded at least ten times. This chain uses TRBV6-4 with TRBJ1-4; 12 bases align to TRBD1. V lost 3 bases and J lost 7; bases outside the gene matches: 0. This CDR3 has 14 amino acids. The germline V gene encodes CDR1 MRHNA and CDR2 SNTAGT. CDR3 nucleotides: TGTGCCAGCAGTGAGGGACAGGGGGCTGAAAAACTGTTTTTT. Translation gives CASSEGQGAEKLFF.

The chain recombines TRBV27 with TRBJ1-5; D gene uncertain. The V gene's germline CDR1 is MNHEY and CDR2 SMNVEV (reference sequence). This CDR3 has 15 amino acids. The V end lost 0 bases, the J end lost 8 bases, and 14 bases lay between the germline ends. The CDR3 DNA follows: TGTGCCAGCAGTTTATCATGGGGTAGCCGTGAGCCCCAGCATTTT. This sequence encodes CASSLSWGSREPQHF.

This clone has a handful of counts. The chain has TRBV19 and TRBJ1-1; no clear D. This CDR3 contains 12 residues. Germline-derived CDR1 and CDR2 are LNHDA and SQIVND (reference sequence). V lost 6 bases and J lost 6, with 11 bases in between. The CDR3 nucleotides are TGTGCCAGTAGCGACCTGGTATCTGAAGCTTTCTTT. Translated, it gives CASSDLVSEAFF.

This CDR3 is CASSYSGQGENGYTF. CDR3 DNA: TGTGCCAGCAGTTACTCCGGACAGGGTGAAAATGGCTACACCTTC. The chain is built from TRBV6-5 and TRBJ1-2; 8 bases are shared with TRBD1. The V gene's germline CDR1 is MNHEY and CDR2 SVGAGI. The CDR3 has 15 residues. V shed 0 bases, J shed 6 bases, and the junction held 6 bases outside the gene matches.

The chain employs TRBV7-6 and TRBJ2-2, with a possible D match to TRBD1 (5 bases). V lost 1 base and J 5 bases, leaving 5 bases between the germline ends. Germline CDR1 is SGHVS and CDR2 is FNYEAQ. The CDR3 runs 13 residues. CDR3 sequence (DNA): TGTGCCAGCAGCTTAGAGGGGACCGGGGAGCTGTTTTTT. As protein: CASSLEGTGELFF.

With respect to this clone: This sequence is one base from a far larger clone and is likely a read error. This same CDR3 is encoded by further DNA sequences in the sample. The chain combines TRBV5-1 with TRBJ2-2; D is unresolved. CDR1 SGHRS and CDR2 YFSETQ come from the germline V gene. V was shortened by 1 base and J by 3 bases, with 10 bases between the two germline ends. The CDR3 extends over 15 amino acids. CDR3: CASSLLILDTGELFF. CDR3 DNA: TGCGCCAGCAGCTTGCTAATCCTGGACACCGGGGAGCTGTTTTTT.

This clone was found once. As DNA, the CDR3 is TGTGCCAGCAGTTTAGTTGGCGGTCTAGCCAAAAACATTCAGTACTTC. It codes for CASSLVGGLAKNIQYF. The chain combines TRBV27 with TRBJ2-4, with D uncertain. CDR3 length: 16 amino acids. CDR1 and CDR2 (germline): MNHEY, SMNVEV (reference sequence). Deletions cut 2 bases from V and 0 bases from J, with 11 bases between.

This rearrangement joins TRBV4-1 to TRBJ2-7; unclear D gene. V was pared by 0 bases and J by 6 bases, with 12 bases between. Germline CDR1 MGHRA, CDR2 YSYEKL. The CDR3 has 14 residues. This CDR3 is CASSQDSSQIEQYF. Here the CDR3 DNA reads TGCGCCAGCAGCCAAGATTCGTCCCAGATCGAGCAGTACTTC.

This clone was recorded a few times. V gene TRBV29-1 combines with J gene TRBJ2-7, with D hard to call. V lost 5 bases and J lost 0, with 11 bases in between. The CDR3 contains 13 residues. Germline V gives CDR1 SQVTM, CDR2 ANQGSEA. CDR3 nucleotides: TGCAGCGTTTATTCAGGTAGCTCCTACGAGCAGTACTTC. Translated, it gives CSVYSGSSYEQYF.

This clone was seen a handful of times. This chain joins TRBV6-5 and TRBJ1-1, with D unresolved. CDR3 length: 15 amino acids. The V end lost 0 bases, the J end lost 0 bases, and 8 bases lay between the germline ends. CDR1 and CDR2 from the germline V gene are MNHEY and SVGAGI. CDR3 bases: TGTGCCAGCAGTTACTCTCCCCTACTGAACACTGAAGCTTTCTTT. The encoded protein is CASSYSPLLNTEAFF.

This rearrangement joins TRBV19 to TRBJ1-1, with TRBD1 as a possible D gene (6 bases). Trimming pared 3 bases from V and 4 bases from J, leaving 18 bases between. Germline V gene sequence: CDR1 LNHDA, CDR2 SQIVND (reference sequence). The CDR3 length is 16 residues. The CDR3 coding sequence is TGTGCCAGTAGTATGGCGGACAGTTTTCCGCTCACTGAAGCTTTCTTT. The encoded protein is CASSMADSFPLTEAFF.

The chain links TRBV9 to TRBJ1-1, with D hard to call. Germline loops: CDR1 SGDLS, CDR2 YYNGEE. Between the trimmed V and J ends, which lost 2 bases and 0 bases, there was a span of 5 bases. CDR3 length: 13 residues. CDR3 in amino acids: CASSVDMNTEAFF. Written as DNA, the CDR3 is TGTGCCAGCAGCGTTGACATGAACACTGAAGCTTTCTTT.